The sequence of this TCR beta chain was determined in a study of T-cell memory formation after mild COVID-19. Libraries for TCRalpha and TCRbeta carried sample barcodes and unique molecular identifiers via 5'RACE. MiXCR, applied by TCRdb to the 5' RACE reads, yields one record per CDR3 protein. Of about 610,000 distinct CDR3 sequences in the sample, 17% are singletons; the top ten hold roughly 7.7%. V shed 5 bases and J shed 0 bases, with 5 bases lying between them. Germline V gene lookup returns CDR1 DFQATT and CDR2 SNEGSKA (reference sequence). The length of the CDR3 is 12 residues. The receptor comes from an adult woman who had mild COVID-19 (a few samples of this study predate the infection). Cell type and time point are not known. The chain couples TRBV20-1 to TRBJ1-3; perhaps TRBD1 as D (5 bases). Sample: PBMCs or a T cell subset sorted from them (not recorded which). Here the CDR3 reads CSAGHSGNTIYF. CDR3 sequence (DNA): TGCAGTGCTGGACACTCTGGAAACACCATATATTTT.